The TCR beta chain described here comes from a study of PD-L1 blockade in urothelial cancer. The repertoire was sequenced with immunoSEQ multiplex PCR; TCRdb's copy has only in-frame clones and lacks some. Of more than 45,000 clones in the sample, more than 75% are singletons; the top ten hold 16%. Trimming took off 3 bases at V and 3 bases at J, with 15 bases between the two ends. The CDR3 consists of 16 residues. Germline assignment: CDR1 LNHNV and CDR2 YYDKDF (reference sequence). The material sequenced was PBMCs, taken around atezolizumab (anti-PD-L1) treatment. The V gene is TRBV15, the J gene TRBJ1-3; the D is unclear. The origin of this receptor is a man in his 60s with urothelial cancer. In DNA, the CDR3 is TGTGCCACCAGCAGGAATGGACTGCCTGTTGGAAACACCATATATTTT. It encodes CATSRNGLPVGNTIYF. The complete variable domain, with remaining parts taken from reference TRBV15 and TRBJ1-3, reads DAMVIQNPRYQVTQFGKPVTLSCSQTLNHNVMYWYQQKSSQAPKLLFHYYDKDFNNEADTPDNFQSRRPNTSFCFLDIRSPGLGDTAMYLCATSRNGLPVGNTIYFGEGSWLTVV.